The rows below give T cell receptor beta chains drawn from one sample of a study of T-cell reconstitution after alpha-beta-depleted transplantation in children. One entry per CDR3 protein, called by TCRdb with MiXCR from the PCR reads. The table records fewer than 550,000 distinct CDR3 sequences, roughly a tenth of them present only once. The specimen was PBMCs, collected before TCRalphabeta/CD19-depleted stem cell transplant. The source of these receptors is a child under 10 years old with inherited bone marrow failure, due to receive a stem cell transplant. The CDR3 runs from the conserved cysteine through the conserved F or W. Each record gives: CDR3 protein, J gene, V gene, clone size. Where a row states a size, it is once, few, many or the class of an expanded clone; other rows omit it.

cdr3_aa: CASSYGTSGRVTGELFF
j_call: TRBJ2-2
v_call: TRBV7-2
clone_size: many

cdr3_aa: CASSVFWGVDEQFF
j_call: TRBJ2-1
v_call: TRBV9
clone_size: few

cdr3_aa: CASSQQYAGGASTDTQYF
j_call: TRBJ2-3
v_call: TRBV4-3
clone_size: many

cdr3_aa: CAIPTASGQETQYF
j_call: TRBJ2-5
v_call: TRBV5-4
clone_size: few

cdr3_aa: CASRHLGLGDNERFF
j_call: TRBJ2-1
v_call: TRBV6-1
clone_size: .

cdr3_aa: CASSWGLTGELFF
j_call: TRBJ2-2
v_call: TRBV7-2
clone_size: many

cdr3_aa: CASSIRGPEAFF
j_call: TRBJ1-1
v_call: TRBV21-1
clone_size: .

cdr3_aa: CASSSRTGGLYEQYF
j_call: TRBJ2-7
v_call: TRBV7-2
clone_size: many

cdr3_aa: CASSVEGTGPFTGELFF
j_call: TRBJ2-2
v_call: TRBV9
clone_size: many

cdr3_aa: CASSLGTSGSSYNEQFF
j_call: TRBJ2-1
v_call: TRBV5-1
clone_size: many

cdr3_aa: CASSWDLERYSYNEQFF
j_call: TRBJ2-1
v_call: TRBV5-1
clone_size: many

cdr3_aa: CAISELGGYTEAFF
j_call: TRBJ1-1
v_call: TRBV10-3
clone_size: .

cdr3_aa: CASSQDLSGTDEAFF
j_call: TRBJ1-1
v_call: TRBV4-3
clone_size: many

cdr3_aa: CSAKTGVNTEAFF
j_call: TRBJ1-1
v_call: TRBV20-1
clone_size: many

cdr3_aa: CSVGLVGGRTEAFF
j_call: TRBJ1-1
v_call: TRBV29-1
clone_size: .

cdr3_aa: CATSNLGLKNNEQFF
j_call: TRBJ2-1
v_call: TRBV24-1
clone_size: many

cdr3_aa: CASRDSRGLYRSTGELFF
j_call: TRBJ2-2
v_call: TRBV11-1
clone_size: many

cdr3_aa: CASSRGSGKTDTQYF
j_call: TRBJ2-3
v_call: TRBV7-8
clone_size: many

cdr3_aa: CASSLAQGSTGELFF
j_call: TRBJ2-2
v_call: TRBV5-1
clone_size: many

cdr3_aa: CASSPLIQGARVEQYF
j_call: TRBJ2-7
v_call: TRBV28
clone_size: .

cdr3_aa: CASSQAERGPLAKNIQYF
j_call: TRBJ2-4
v_call: TRBV4-3
clone_size: .

cdr3_aa: CASSQLPLMNTEAFF
j_call: TRBJ1-1
v_call: TRBV4-3
clone_size: many

cdr3_aa: CAWSPTTSGISHEQFF
j_call: TRBJ2-1
v_call: TRBV30
clone_size: many

cdr3_aa: CASSQDWLGQGGISYEQYF
j_call: TRBJ2-7
v_call: TRBV4-2
clone_size: many

cdr3_aa: CASSDPGTANTGELFF
j_call: TRBJ2-2
v_call: TRBV10-1
clone_size: .

cdr3_aa: CSVEGRVSYNEQFF
j_call: TRBJ2-1
v_call: TRBV29-1
clone_size: many

cdr3_aa: CASSRGTSGINEQFF
j_call: TRBJ2-1
v_call: TRBV11-3
clone_size: many

cdr3_aa: CASRRSGLRGYTF
j_call: TRBJ1-2
v_call: TRBV12-3/TRBV12-4
clone_size: many

cdr3_aa: CAIKRATDTQYF
j_call: TRBJ2-3
v_call: TRBV7-2
clone_size: many

cdr3_aa: CASSLETSGSSYEQYF
j_call: TRBJ2-7
v_call: TRBV28
clone_size: many

cdr3_aa: CSVELKSDTQYF
j_call: TRBJ2-3
v_call: TRBV29-1
clone_size: .

cdr3_aa: CASSTRQVPDNEQFF
j_call: TRBJ2-1
v_call: TRBV11-2
clone_size: many

cdr3_aa: CATSTDGRTTSGHTDTQYF
j_call: TRBJ2-3
v_call: TRBV15
clone_size: many

cdr3_aa: CASSSASDMDEQYF
j_call: TRBJ2-7
v_call: TRBV12-3/TRBV12-4
clone_size: few

cdr3_aa: CASSYRDSPLHF
j_call: TRBJ1-6
v_call: TRBV7-2
clone_size: many

cdr3_aa: CASTPTNINTGELFF
j_call: TRBJ2-2
v_call: TRBV12-3/TRBV12-4
clone_size: once

cdr3_aa: CASSLVPRGTEAFF
j_call: TRBJ1-1
v_call: TRBV7-2
clone_size: few

cdr3_aa: CASSQGVRNEQFF
j_call: TRBJ2-1
v_call: TRBV14
clone_size: few

cdr3_aa: CASSPWDSQLTYGYTF
j_call: TRBJ1-2
v_call: TRBV4-1
clone_size: few

cdr3_aa: CSARGYRLVNSPLHF
j_call: TRBJ1-6
v_call: TRBV20-1
clone_size: many

cdr3_aa: CSVCWGPSYNEQFF
j_call: TRBJ2-1
v_call: TRBV29-1
clone_size: many

cdr3_aa: CASSYEALSGYTF
j_call: TRBJ1-2
v_call: TRBV6-5
clone_size: many

cdr3_aa: CASSYGQGDLSDEQFF
j_call: TRBJ2-1
v_call: TRBV6-5
clone_size: few

cdr3_aa: CASSTGEETQYF
j_call: TRBJ2-5
v_call: TRBV7-6
clone_size: many

cdr3_aa: CASSGTPMDTQYF
j_call: TRBJ2-3
v_call: TRBV4-3
clone_size: many

cdr3_aa: CAWRFPTTGRGYTEAFF
j_call: TRBJ1-1
v_call: TRBV30
clone_size: .

cdr3_aa: CASRPYRASNYGYTF
j_call: TRBJ1-2
v_call: TRBV6-1
clone_size: many

cdr3_aa: CSARGDRGLYEQYF
j_call: TRBJ2-7
v_call: TRBV20-1
clone_size: many